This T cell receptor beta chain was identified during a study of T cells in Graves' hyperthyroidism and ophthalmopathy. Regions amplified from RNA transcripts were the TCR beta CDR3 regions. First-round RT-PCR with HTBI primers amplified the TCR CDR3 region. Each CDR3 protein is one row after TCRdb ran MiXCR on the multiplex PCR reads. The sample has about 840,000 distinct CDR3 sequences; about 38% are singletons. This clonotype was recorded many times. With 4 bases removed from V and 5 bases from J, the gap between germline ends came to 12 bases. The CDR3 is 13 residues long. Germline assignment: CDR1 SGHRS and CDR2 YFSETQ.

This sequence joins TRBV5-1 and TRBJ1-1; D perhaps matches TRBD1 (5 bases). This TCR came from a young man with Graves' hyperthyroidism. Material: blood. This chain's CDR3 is CASSAREGTEAFF. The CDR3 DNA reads TGCGCCAGCAGCGCCAGGGAAGGTACTGAAGCTTTCTTT.